Listed below are T cell receptor beta chains from one sample, sequenced in a study of T cells after yellow fever vaccination. TCRdb reanalysed the 5' RACE reads using MiXCR and keeps one entry per CDR3 protein. This table holds some 560,000 distinct CDR3 sequences, roughly a sixth found once. The specimen comprised PBMCs, sampled less than 6 days after the first yellow fever vaccination. Receptors originate from a man aged 18 to 30 who received the YFV17D yellow fever vaccine. CDR3s include the opening cysteine and the closing phenylalanine or tryptophan. The D gene is left open where the match is weak. A clone size is listed for some rows: how often the clone was seen (once, few, many), or a class if it is expanded.

clone size,D gene,V gene,J gene,CDR3 protein,CDR3 DNA
few,NA,TRBV3-1,TRBJ2-3,CASSQGWADTQYF,TGTGCCAGCAGCCAGGGTTGGGCAGATACGCAGTATTTT
NA,NA,TRBV7-8,TRBJ2-5,CASSLVAGANQETQYF,TGTGCCAGCAGCCTTGTGGCAGGGGCAAACCAAGAGACCCAGTACTTC
NA,TRBD2,TRBV6-2/TRBV6-3,TRBJ2-7,CASSYSGTSYEQYF,TGTGCCAGCAGTTACTCGGGGACTAGCTACGAGCAGTACTTC
once,NA,TRBV4-2,TRBJ2-3,CASSQDHGGFSNTDTQYF,TGTGCCAGCAGCCAAGATCACGGGGGCTTTTCCAACACAGATACGCAGTATTTT
NA,NA,TRBV6-2/TRBV6-3,TRBJ2-1,CASGGRHNEQFF,TGTGCCAGCGGGGGGCGTCACAATGAGCAGTTCTTC
few,NA,TRBV7-8,TRBJ1-2,CASSLRPTASYGYTF,TGTGCCAGCAGCCTCAGACCCACAGCCTCCTATGGCTACACCTTC
few,TRBD1,TRBV9,TRBJ2-7,CASSEGTGVYEQYF,TGTGCCAGCAGCGAGGGGACAGGGGTCTACGAGCAGTACTTC
few,NA,TRBV7-3,TRBJ2-5,CASSLTGSGGEETQYF,TGTGCCAGCAGCTTAACAGGTTCGGGGGGCGAAGAGACCCAGTACTTC
medium-sized,NA,TRBV5-1,TRBJ2-3,CASSPDRTDTQYF,TGCGCCAGCAGCCCCGACCGCACAGATACGCAGTATTTT
few,TRBD2,TRBV6-2/TRBV6-3,TRBJ2-5,CASSYRVSTSGGGETQYF,TGTGCCAGCAGTTACCGGGTTTCGACTAGCGGGGGCGGAGAGACCCAGTACTTC
few,TRBD2,TRBV20-1,TRBJ2-1,CSAEAGGKGSYNEQFF,TGCAGTGCTGAAGCGGGGGGGAAGGGGTCCTACAATGAGCAGTTCTTC
once,NA,TRBV28,TRBJ1-1,CASSILQGGTEAFF,TGTGCCAGCAGCATACTTCAGGGAGGCACTGAAGCTTTCTTT
NA,NA,TRBV7-2,TRBJ1-2,CASRDTGHNGYTF,TGTGCCAGCAGGGATACAGGGCACAATGGCTACACCTTC
NA,TRBD2,TRBV2,TRBJ2-5,CASSYERGEETQYF,TGTGCCAGCAGCTATGAGCGGGGGGAAGAGACCCAGTACTTC
few,NA,TRBV7-3,TRBJ2-5,CASSLLRDETQYF,TGTGCCAGCAGCTTGCTCAGGGACGAGACCCAGTACTTC
NA,NA,TRBV5-6,TRBJ2-1,CASGPGLSSYNEQFF,TGTGCCAGCGGCCCCGGGCTGAGCTCCTACAATGAGCAGTTCTTC
NA,NA,TRBV7-6,TRBJ2-1,CASSLEWGLGNEQFF,TGTGCCAGCAGCTTAGAGTGGGGGCTGGGCAATGAGCAGTTCTTC
NA,TRBD1,TRBV12-3/TRBV12-4,TRBJ1-6,CASTKDRNDSPLHF,TGTGCCAGCACCAAGGACAGGAACGATTCACCCCTCCACTTT
few,NA,TRBV20-1,TRBJ1-1,CSATFNAEAFF,TGCAGCGCGACCTTTAATGCTGAAGCTTTCTTT
NA,NA,TRBV12-3/TRBV12-4,TRBJ2-7,CASSPGLGAYEQYF,TGTGCCAGCAGCCCCGGGTTGGGGGCCTACGAGCAGTACTTC
few,NA,TRBV6-1,TRBJ1-1,CASSGGGTEAFF,TGTGCCAGCAGTGGGGGGGGCACTGAAGCTTTCTTT
NA,NA,TRBV7-2,TRBJ1-1,CASIPPGQFRAFF,TGTGCCAGCATCCCCCCGGGGCAGTTCCGAGCTTTCTTT
NA,TRBD1,TRBV2,TRBJ2-5,CASNEQGADGTQYF,TGTGCCAGCAATGAACAGGGGGCCGATGGGACCCAGTACTTC
NA,TRBD2,TRBV4-3,TRBJ2-1,CASSRWGAGAVYNEQFF,TGCGCCAGCAGCCGCTGGGGAGCGGGGGCCGTGTACAATGAGCAGTTCTTC
few,TRBD1,TRBV3-1,TRBJ2-2,CASSPRDRPPGELFF,TGTGCCAGCAGTCCGAGGGACAGACCCCCCGGGGAGCTGTTTTTT
many,NA,TRBV19,TRBJ1-1,CASSPAGARANTEAFF,TGTGCCAGTAGTCCGGCCGGGGCACGGGCGAACACTGAAGCTTTCTTT
NA,NA,TRBV6-5,TRBJ1-2,CASSWDNENYGYTF,TGTGCCAGCAGTTGGGACAACGAAAACTATGGCTACACCTTC
NA,TRBD2,TRBV11-2,TRBJ2-1,CASSLEPPGGPVDEQFF,TGTGCCAGCAGCTTAGAACCTCCGGGGGGGCCTGTCGATGAGCAGTTCTTC
few,NA,TRBV18,TRBJ2-5,CASSPTTQETQYF,TGTGCCAGCTCACCCACTACACAAGAGACCCAGTACTTC
few,NA,TRBV4-1,TRBJ1-1,CASSLPRENTEAFF,TGCGCCAGCAGCTTACCACGGGAGAACACTGAAGCTTTCTTT
NA,NA,TRBV10-3,TRBJ2-3,CAISEQGTDTQYF,TGTGCCATCAGTGAGCAGGGCACAGATACGCAGTATTTT
few,NA,TRBV29-1,TRBJ1-3,CSGTSGNTIYF,TGCAGCGGGACTTCTGGAAACACCATATATTTT
NA,NA,TRBV6-2/TRBV6-3,TRBJ2-6,CASSRMPGARGANVLTF,TGTGCCAGCTCCAGAATGCCGGGGGCGAGAGGGGCCAACGTCCTGACTTTC
few,NA,TRBV7-3,TRBJ2-1,CASAIGGSNEQFF,TGTGCCAGCGCCATCGGTGGGAGTAATGAGCAGTTCTTC
few,NA,TRBV4-2,TRBJ2-4,CASSQEVVIGAKNIQYF,TGTGCCAGCAGCCAAGAGGTGGTAATTGGAGCCAAAAACATTCAGTACTTC
few,NA,TRBV27,TRBJ1-1,CASSLRGGVGAFF,TGTGCCAGCAGTCTCAGGGGCGGCGTCGGAGCTTTCTTT